This is a list of T cell receptor beta chains from one sample in a study of cytomegalovirus exposure and HLA in healthy donors. Data came from immunoSEQ multiplex PCR; TCRdb stores just in-frame clones and leaves some out. This sample has 150,000 to 180,000 clones; around 84% occur once, and the top ten carry over 5%. The sample comprised PBMCs. These receptors were taken from a woman aged 40-49 years in good health and CMV-seropositive. Each CDR3 is given with its conserved first and last residue. A D gene is named only where the DNA matches it firmly. Size is stated for part of the rows, as once, few or many counts, or as a class when the clone is expanded.

D	size	V	length	J	CDR3	DNA
TRBD2	.	TRBV13	17	TRBJ2-1	CASSPPGLAVNYNEQFF	TGTGCCAGCAGCCCGCCGGGACTAGCGGTTAACTACAATGAGCAGTTCTTC
TRBD1	once	TRBV7-9	13	TRBJ1-2	CASRRTGEDGYTF	TGTGCCAGCAGGCGGACAGGGGAGGATGGCTACACCTTC
.	.	TRBV7-9	14	TRBJ1-4	CASSLTAGGEKLFF	TGTGCCAGCAGCTTAACGGCGGGGGGTGAAAAACTGTTTTTT
.	.	TRBV25-1	17	TRBJ1-4	CASSDRPIAATNEKLFF	TGTGCCAGCAGCGATCGCCCCATCGCAGCAACTAATGAAAAACTGTTTTTT
.	.	TRBV28	11	TRBJ1-2	CASSTPRGYTF	TGTGCCAGCAGTACTCCTCGTGGCTACACCTTC
TRBD2	.	TRBV27	14	TRBJ2-3	CASTLGGVTDTQYF	TGTGCCAGCACCTTGGGAGGGGTCACAGATACGCAGTATTTT
TRBD2	.	TRBV28	16	TRBJ2-5	CASSRTSGRGGETQYF	TGTGCCAGCAGTCGGACTAGCGGGAGAGGGGGAGAGACCCAGTACTTC
.	.	TRBV19	15	TRBJ1-5	CASSIRGGVPQPQHF	TGTGCCAGTAGTATCCGTGGAGGGGTCCCTCAGCCCCAGCATTTT
TRBD1	.	TRBV7-8	15	TRBJ1-5	CATGLRGQEVQPQHF	TGTGCCACCGGACTAAGGGGGCAAGAGGTTCAGCCCCAGCATTTT
TRBD1	.	TRBV28	15	TRBJ2-7	CASRSDRESSYEQYF	TGTGCCAGCAGATCGGACAGGGAGAGCTCCTACGAGCAGTACTTC
.	.	TRBV14	12	TRBJ2-3	CASSQAYSTQYF	TGTGCCAGCAGCCAAGCGTACTCGACGCAGTATTTT
TRBD2	.	TRBV5-1	15	TRBJ2-7	CASSLRLAGVGEQYF	TGCGCCAGCAGCTTGCGGCTAGCGGGAGTGGGCGAGCAGTACTTC
.	.	TRBV27	15	TRBJ1-2	CASKETAHADYGYTF	TGTGCCAGCAAAGAGACAGCTCATGCCGACTATGGCTACACCTTC
TRBD1	.	TRBV19	16	TRBJ2-1	CASSMGWGTGDNEQFF	TGTGCCAGTAGTATGGGTTGGGGGACAGGCGACAATGAGCAGTTCTTC
TRBD2	.	TRBV6-1	16	TRBJ2-2	CASSDRGRADTGELFF	TGTGCCAGCAGTGATCGGGGGAGGGCCGACACCGGGGAGCTGTTTTTT
TRBD1	.	TRBV27	15	TRBJ2-7	CASSSSAGTGFEQYF	TGTGCCAGCAGTTCTTCCGCCGGGACAGGGTTCGAGCAGTACTTC
TRBD1	few	TRBV6-4	15	TRBJ2-3	CASSSTGDPADTQYF	TGTGCCAGCAGCTCCACAGGGGACCCAGCAGATACGCAGTATTTT
.	.	TRBV6-5	14	TRBJ2-7	CASSSDRQVYEQYF	TGTGCCAGCAGTTCAGACCGGCAGGTTTACGAGCAGTACTTC
TRBD2	.	TRBV10-1	13	TRBJ2-7	CATPSGSGHEQYF	TGCGCCACCCCAAGCGGGAGCGGGCACGAGCAGTACTTC
TRBD2	.	TRBV5-6	17	TRBJ2-1	CASSFSLAGLRRNEQFF	TGTGCCAGCAGCTTCTCACTAGCGGGACTACGGAGGAATGAGCAGTTCTTC
.	.	TRBV28	17	TRBJ1-5	CASSFVTAGHSNQPQHF	TGTGCCAGCAGCTTCGTGACAGCGGGGCATAGCAATCAGCCCCAGCATTTT
.	once	TRBV19	15	TRBJ1-1	CASSTALIGGTEAFF	TGTGCCAGTAGTACAGCCCTAATAGGAGGGACTGAAGCTTTCTTT
TRBD2	few	TRBV5-1	17	TRBJ2-3	CASIDEAMREGADTQYF	TGCGCCAGCATCGATGAGGCGATGCGGGAGGGTGCAGATACGCAGTATTTT
.	.	TRBV30	13	TRBJ1-1	CAWTQAGSTEAFF	TGTGCCTGGACCCAGGCGGGGTCCACTGAAGCTTTCTTT
.	.	TRBV11-3	14	TRBJ1-1	CASSLLTGNTEAFF	TGTGCCAGCAGCTTATTAACAGGGAACACTGAAGCTTTCTTT
TRBD1	.	TRBV2	16	TRBJ1-2	CASSIQPGQPNYGYTF	TGTGCCAGCAGTATACAACCGGGACAGCCTAACTATGGCTACACCTTC
.	.	TRBV28	15	TRBJ2-7	CASSGSPVEPFKQYF	TGTGCCAGCTCGGGGTCACCGGTGGAGCCCTTCAAGCAGTACTTC
.	.	TRBV2	15	TRBJ1-3	CASSPATGSGNTIYF	TGTGCCAGCAGTCCTGCGACAGGCTCTGGAAACACCATATATTTT